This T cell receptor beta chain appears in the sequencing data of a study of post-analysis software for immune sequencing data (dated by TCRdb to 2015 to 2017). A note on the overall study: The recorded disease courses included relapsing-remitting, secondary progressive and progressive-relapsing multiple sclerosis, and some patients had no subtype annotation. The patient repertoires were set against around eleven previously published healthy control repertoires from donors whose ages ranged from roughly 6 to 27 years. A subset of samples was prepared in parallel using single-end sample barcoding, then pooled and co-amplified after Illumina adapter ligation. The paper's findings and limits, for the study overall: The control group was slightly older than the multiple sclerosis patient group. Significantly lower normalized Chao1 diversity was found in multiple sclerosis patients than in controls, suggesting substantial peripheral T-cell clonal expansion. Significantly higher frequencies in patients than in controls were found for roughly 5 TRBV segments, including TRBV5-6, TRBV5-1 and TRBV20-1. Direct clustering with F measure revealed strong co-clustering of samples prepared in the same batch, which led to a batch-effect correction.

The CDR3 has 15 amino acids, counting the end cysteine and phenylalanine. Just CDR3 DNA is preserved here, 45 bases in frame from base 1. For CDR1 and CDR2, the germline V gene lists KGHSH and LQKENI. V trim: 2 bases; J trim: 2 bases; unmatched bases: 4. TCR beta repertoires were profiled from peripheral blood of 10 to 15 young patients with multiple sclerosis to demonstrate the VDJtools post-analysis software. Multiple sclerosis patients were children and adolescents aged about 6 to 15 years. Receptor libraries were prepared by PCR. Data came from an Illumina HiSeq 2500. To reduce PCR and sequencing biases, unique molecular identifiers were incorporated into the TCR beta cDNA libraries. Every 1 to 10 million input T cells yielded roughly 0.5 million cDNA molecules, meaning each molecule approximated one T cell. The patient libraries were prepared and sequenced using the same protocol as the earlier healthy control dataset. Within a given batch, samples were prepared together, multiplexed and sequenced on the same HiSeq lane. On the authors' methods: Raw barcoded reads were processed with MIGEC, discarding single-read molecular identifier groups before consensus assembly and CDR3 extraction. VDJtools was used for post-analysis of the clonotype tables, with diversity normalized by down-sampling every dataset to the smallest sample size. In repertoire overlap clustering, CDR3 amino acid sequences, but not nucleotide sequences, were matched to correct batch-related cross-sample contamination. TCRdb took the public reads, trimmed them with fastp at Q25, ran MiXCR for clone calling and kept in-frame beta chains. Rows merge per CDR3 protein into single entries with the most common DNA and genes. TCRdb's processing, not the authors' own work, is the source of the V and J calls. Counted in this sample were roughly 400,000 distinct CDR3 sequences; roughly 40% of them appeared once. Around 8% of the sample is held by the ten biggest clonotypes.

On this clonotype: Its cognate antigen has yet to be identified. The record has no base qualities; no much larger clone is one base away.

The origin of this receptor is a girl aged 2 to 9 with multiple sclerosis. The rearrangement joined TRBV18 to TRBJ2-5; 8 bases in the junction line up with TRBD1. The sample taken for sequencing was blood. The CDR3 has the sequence CASSPAGQAQETQYF. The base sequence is TGTGCCAGCTCACCAGCGGGACAGGCTCAAGAGACCCAGTACTTC.